This TCR beta chain was captured in a study of Ad26.COV2.S vaccination and SARS-CoV-2 variants. On this clone itself: Its target is not known.

This table comes from immunoSEQ multiplex PCR, and its TCRdb copy is limited to in-frame clones, with some not included. The sample records 510,000 or so clones, 87% being singletons. Stated treatment: some 19 received Ad26.COV2.S at low or high dose, single or two shots; a few received placebo; per-sample allocation not given. At day 63 after the first vaccine or placebo injection, samples were drawn. General study points: Breadth of non-spike TCRs did not differ between vaccinees and placebo recipients.

CDR3 size: 13 residues. Per germline, CDR1 SQVTM and CDR2 ANQGSEA. Trimming shortened V by 6 bases and J by 7 bases, and 16 bases separated the two germline ends. This clonotype was sampled from a person between 18 and 59 years old who received the Ad26.COV2.S COVID-19 vaccine or a placebo. The input for sequencing was peripheral blood, taken in a trial of Ad26.COV2.S vaccine versus placebo. This chain connects TRBV29-1 to TRBJ2-1, with TRBD2 as a possible D gene (7 bases). CDR3 sequence: CSVGSRGGNEQFF. In nucleotides, the CDR3 is TGCAGCGTGGGAAGCAGGGGAGGGAATGAGCAGTTCTTC.